The 22 T cell receptor beta chains listed next were all sequenced from one sample in a study of CD8+CD57+ T cells in acquired aplastic anemia. Genomic DNA was employed as the template in profiling TCR beta VDJ and CDR3. TCRdb reprocessed the reads with MiXCR, giving one entry per CDR3 protein. The table includes about 110,000 distinct CDR3 sequences, roughly 50% detected once. The sample comprised sorted CD4+, CD8+, or CD8+CD57+ T cells (not recorded which) from PBMCs. These receptor sequences come from a human donor in good health, serving as a control.

This clonotype occurred many times. J is TRBJ2-7 and V is TRBV19, with D possibly TRBD2 on 5 matching bases. The CDR3 has 13 residues. Trimming pared 3 bases from V and 2 bases from J, leaving 8 bases between. Germline V gene lookup returns CDR1 LNHDA and CDR2 SQIVND (reference sequence). CDR3 sequence reads: CASSIGLTYEQYF. The DNA for the CDR3 is TGTGCCAGTAGTATCGGACTGACCTACGAGCAGTACTTC.

V gene TRBV29-1 combines with J gene TRBJ1-1; 9 bases agree with TRBD1. V was clipped by 6 bases and J by 1 base; unmatched bases: 3. The CDR3 extends over 13 amino acids. CDR1 and CDR2 (germline): SQVTM, ANQGSEA. The CDR3 loop reads CSVQGQGNTEAFF. CDR3 DNA: TGCAGCGTCCAGGGACAGGGGAACACTGAAGCTTTCTTT.

The rearrangement joins TRBV6-4 to TRBJ2-7; 7 nucleotides align to TRBD1. Germline trimming cut 2 bases from V and 0 bases from J; bases unmatched to any gene: 4. Germline CDR1 is MRHNA and CDR2 is SNTAGT. This CDR3 has 15 amino acids. The CDR3 region has the DNA TGTGCCAGCAGTGACCCGGGACAGTCCTCCTACGAGCAGTACTTC. Its protein is CASSDPGQSSYEQYF.

This clonotype was seen ten or more times. The chain links TRBV25-1 to TRBJ2-7, with 8 bases matching TRBD2. The ends lost 6 bases at V and 3 bases at J; junction bases unmatched: 16. This CDR3 contains 17 residues. In germline, CDR1 is MGHDK, CDR2 SYGVNS. The CDR3 sequence is CASRANFAGGEFYEQYF. The CDR3 bases are TGTGCCAGCAGGGCGAATTTCGCGGGGGGTGAATTCTACGAGCAGTACTTC.

The chain has TRBV2 and TRBJ2-3; TRBD1 matches 7 bases. The ends lost 10 bases at V and 1 base at J; junction bases unmatched: 8. The CDR3 runs 14 residues. Germline values: CDR1 SNHLY, CDR2 FYNNEI. The CDR3 nucleotides read TGTGCCACCTGGGACAGCCCCCGCACAGATACGCAGTATTTT. Its translation is CATWDSPRTDTQYF.

This clonotype was counted a single time. The chain is built from TRBV29-1 and TRBJ1-1; no definite D call. The CDR3 loop spans 12 amino acids. CDR1 is SQVTM, CDR2 ANQGSEA, per germline. V was shortened by 6 bases and J by 0 bases, with 8 bases between the two germline ends. This CDR3 is CSVSGMNTEAFF. DNA of the CDR3: TGCAGCGTCTCCGGGATGAACACTGAAGCTTTCTTT.

Worth noting for this clonotype: Compared with germline, one end of the junction differs, possibly owing to a read error. The chain is built from TRBV5-1 and TRBJ2-7; tentatively, D is TRBD1 (6 bases). The CDR3 has 14 amino acids. From germline, CDR1 is SGHRS and CDR2 YFSETQ. The CDR3 is CASSLGQSSHEQYF. The DNA for the CDR3 is TGCGCCAGCAGCTTAGGACAGAGCTCCCACGAGCAGTACTTT.

The V call is TRBV25-1, the J call TRBJ1-5, with 10 bases identical to TRBD1. The CDR3 loop spans 15 amino acids. The ends lost 5 bases at V and 7 bases at J; junction bases unmatched: 8. Germline-derived CDR1 and CDR2 are MGHDK and SYGVNS. DNA of the CDR3: TGTGCCAGCAGTCCGGGGACAGGGGTAGGCCAGCCCCAGCATTTT. Encoded protein: CASSPGTGVGQPQHF.

The table lists this clonotype with many counts. This sequence joins TRBV5-1 and TRBJ2-7, with unresolved D. The germline V and J ends were trimmed by 1 base and 0 bases, with 11 bases remaining between them. Per the germline V gene, CDR1 is SGHRS and CDR2 is YFSETQ. The CDR3 runs to 15 residues. CDR3 sequence (DNA): TGCGCCAGCAGCTTGCTCGACCGGAGCTCCTACGAGCAGTACTTC. Translating it yields CASSLLDRSSYEQYF.

This clonotype showed up many times. V is TRBV27 and J is TRBJ2-7; D is tentatively TRBD1 or TRBD2 (5 bases each). The CDR3 is 14 residues long. Germline CDR1 MNHEY, CDR2 SMNVEV (reference sequence). Between the trimmed V and J ends, which lost 3 bases and 2 bases, there was a span of 11 bases. CDR3 sequence: CASSFRGVAYEQYF. The CDR3 DNA is TGTGCCAGCAGTTTTCGAGGGGTAGCCTACGAGCAGTACTTC.

This clonotype was found once. The gene calls are TRBV25-1 and TRBJ1-1, with 10 bases identical to TRBD1. CDR1 MGHDK and CDR2 SYGVNS come from the germline V gene. The CDR3 runs 14 residues. V shed 8 bases and J 4 bases; nucleotides not matched to a gene: 7. CDR3 nucleotides: TGTGCCAGCCATCCCCGGACAGGGGGCACTGAAGCTTTCTTT. The encoded protein is CASHPRTGGTEAFF.

The table lists this clonotype with many counts. CDR3 residues: CATSRDRGDEQFF. The CDR3 nucleotides are TGTGCCACCAGCAGAGACCGGGGGGATGAGCAGTTCTTC. The chain uses TRBV15 and TRBJ2-1, with 7 bases matching TRBD2. The J segment lost 8 bases and the V segment lost 0 bases, leaving 1 base of the junction unmatched. CDR3 length equals 13 residues. Germline CDR1 is LNHNV and CDR2 is YYDKDF (reference sequence).

The J gene is TRBJ2-7, the V gene TRBV7-9, with D maybe TRBD2 (7 bases). This CDR3 region has 15 residues. V lost 4 bases and J lost 3, with 16 bases in between. CDR1 and CDR2 (germline): SEHNR, FQNEAQ (reference sequence). The CDR3 loop is CASSYVGGLGYEQYF. The CDR3, as DNA: TGTGCCAGCAGCTATGTCGGGGGGCTAGGCTACGAGCAGTACTTC.

There are a few counts of this clonotype. One base away lies a much larger clone, so this may be a sequencing read error. The chain combines TRBV6-2 or TRBV6-3 with TRBJ1-6; D uncertain. Germline values: CDR1 MNHEY, CDR2 SVGEGT. The CDR3 is 18 residues long. For the CDR3, the DNA is TGTGCCAGCAGTTACTCGACCGGATTAAGCTCCTATAATTCACCCCCCCACTTT. As protein: CASSYSTGLSSYNSPPHF.

This clonotype showed up many times. This rearrangement joins TRBV4-3 to TRBJ1-6, with 7 positions matching TRBD1. Germline loops: CDR1 LGHNA, CDR2 YSLEER. With 0 bases clipped from V and 9 bases from J, the junction kept 2 bases outside the gene matches. The CDR3 runs 14 residues. The CDR3 reads CASSQDRGSSPLHF. Here the CDR3 DNA reads TGCGCCAGCAGCCAAGACAGGGGGTCTTCACCCCTCCACTTT.

There are many counts of this clonotype. The genes are TRBV7-6 and TRBJ1-3; 10 bases fit TRBD1. Losses at the gene ends were 5 bases for V and 4 bases for J; bases not matched to a gene: 5. There are 15 residues in the CDR3. Germline loops: CDR1 SGHVS, CDR2 FNYEAQ. The DNA of the CDR3 is TGTGCCAGCAGCCCCGACAGGGGGCAGGGAAACACCATATATTTT. Protein product: CASSPDRGQGNTIYF.

The J gene is TRBJ2-1, the V gene TRBV20-1, with D possibly being TRBD1 or TRBD2 (5 bases each). Germline values: CDR1 DFQATT, CDR2 SNEGSKA (reference sequence). The CDR3 is 12 residues long. V lost 3 bases and J lost 7, with 10 bases in between. DNA for the CDR3: TGCAGTGCTAGGGGGGATCCGAATGAGCAGTTCTTC. Encoded protein: CSARGDPNEQFF.

Note on this clonotype: A junction boundary mismatches the germline segment, possibly from a read error. The chain combines TRBV10-3 with TRBJ1-1; 7 nucleotides agree with TRBD1. This CDR3 contains 17 residues. Germline CDR1 and CDR2: ENHRY and SYGVKD. CDR3 DNA sequence: TGTGCCAGCAGTGAAGAGGACAGGATCGGAAGGAACACTGAAGCTTTCTTT. Its translation is CASSEEDRIGRNTEAFF.

The chain carries TRBV10-1 and TRBJ2-7, with D possibly TRBD2 on 5 matching bases. Per the germline V gene, CDR1 is WNHNN and CDR2 is SYGVQD (reference sequence). V lost 4 bases to trimming and J lost 3 bases, with 10 bases between them. The CDR3 is 13 amino acids. Written as DNA, the CDR3 is TGCGCCAGCAGTGTTGGTGAGGGCTACGAGCAGTACTTC. Protein sequence: CASSVGEGYEQYF.

This clonotype has just a few counts. The chain couples TRBV25-1 to TRBJ1-6; D is undetermined. CDR1 MGHDK and CDR2 SYGVNS come from the germline V gene. The CDR3 runs 17 residues. Between the trimmed V and J ends, which lost 5 bases and 6 bases, there was a span of 20 bases. Written as DNA, the CDR3 is TGTGCCAGCAGTCCGAGTTCTGGGGAGTCCCCTAATTCACCCCTCCACTTT. It specifies CASSPSSGESPNSPLHF.

A note on this clonotype: The junction departs from the called germline gene at one end, perhaps through a read error. This chain joins TRBV9 and TRBJ1-4; possible D gene TRBD1, 5 bases. Germline V gene sequence: CDR1 SGDLS, CDR2 YYNGEE. CDR3 length equals 15 residues. The CDR3 region has the DNA TGTGCCAGCAGCGCCCAGGGAGGAACTAATGAAAAACTGGTTTTT. It yields the protein CASSAQGGTNEKLVF.

The J gene is TRBJ1-1, the V gene TRBV29-1; no firm D call. CDR3 length: 13 amino acids. Trimming removed 1 base at V and 11 bases at J, with 17 bases between. Germline lookup yields CDR1 SQVTM and CDR2 ANQGSEA. The CDR3 reads CSVEVPGQQLAFF. The CDR3 nucleotides read TGCAGCGTTGAAGTCCCGGGCCAACAGTTGGCTTTCTTT.